The T cell receptor (beta chain) described here comes from a study of blood T cell repertoires in COVID-19. Study-level information: Whether acute or convalescent, the COVID-19 samples came from the United States, Italy and Spain. From T cells, B-cell-depleted T cells, or PBMCs came the material, which was cDNA or gDNA.

Cohort placement rested on clinical history that participants reported themselves. Donors in Cohort 3 counted as recovered after two negative PCRs, clearance, or symptom resolution. Here immunoSEQ multiplex PCR was the method, and the copy in TCRdb shows in-frame clones only, minus some. The table includes more than 250,000 clones, around 87% detected once. With 6 bases removed from V and 6 bases from J, the gap between germline ends came to 11 bases. CDR3 length equals 12 residues. The V gene's germline CDR1 is MDHEN and CDR2 SYDVKM. The J gene is TRBJ1-1, the V gene TRBV28; a possible D gene is TRBD1 (6 bases). The receptor was isolated from a young woman who had recovered from COVID-19. The specimen was PBMCs or T cells enriched from blood (not recorded which). In DNA form, the CDR3 reads TGTGCCAGCAGCTGGGCAGGGGCTGAAGCTTTCTTT. Its protein product is CASSWAGAEAFF. The variable domain in full, completed from reference TRBV28 and TRBJ1-1, reads DVKVTQSSRYLVKRTGEKVFLECVQDMDHENMFWYRQDPGLGLRLIYFSYDVKMKEKGDIPEGYSVSREKKERFSLILESASTNQTSMYLCASSWAGAEAFFGQGTRLTVV.